This T cell receptor beta chain was observed in a study of siplizumab effects on memory and regulatory T cells. General study points: In unstimulated cells, naive T cells appeared more diverse than memory T cells and seemed major alloresponse contributors. A minor share of alloreactive clones matched unstimulated subsets. Proliferating Tregs' suppressive function in siplizumab cultures went unconfirmed.

Generated by immunoSEQ multiplex PCR, the TCRdb table keeps only in-frame clones and is missing some. The profile shows 85,000 to 130,000 clones, about nine tenths of them singletons. The CDR3 is 14 amino acids. In germline, CDR1 is SNHLY, CDR2 FYNNEI. Trimming pared 7 bases from V and 7 bases from J, leaving 14 bases between. Only one count was recorded for this clone. Its antigen is unidentified. The sample was CD4+ T cells sorted from blood. The rearrangement uses TRBV2 and TRBJ1-6; maybe TRBD1 (6 bases). The receptor was derived from a human donor in good health. Some clones in this sample may be carry-over from other donors' samples. The CDR3 reads CASMSRTGNSPLHF. In nucleotides, the CDR3 is TGTGCCAGCATGTCGCGTACAGGGAATTCACCCCTCCACTTT.